This TCR beta chain was sequenced for a study of molecular identifiers for immune sequencing clone quantification. General study results and limits: Highly expanded clones may be undercounted when identical TCR molecules share barcodes.

In regard to this clonotype: The antigen is not known.

Construction of naive CD8 libraries employed about 20,000 to 1,100,000 sorted cells together with 10%, 30% or 50% RNA. In TCRdb, the PCR reads were re-called with MiXCR into one record per CDR3 protein. The sample includes approximately 9,800 distinct CDR3 sequences, more than 15% seen only once; the top ten take approximately 1.7%. This TCR derives from a human donor in good health. Some libraries in this study had Jurkat cell RNA spiked in. Sequencing was done on a sample of naive CD8+ T cells from blood, with Jurkat cell RNA spiked in. Specified subset: FACS-sorted CD8+CD4-CCR7+CD45RA+ naive T cells.

CDR3 in amino acids: CASSLTVPTSYEQYF. Here the CDR3 DNA reads TGTGCCAGCAGTTTGACAGTACCAACCTCCTACGAGCAGTACTTC. The V and J genes are TRBV27 and TRBJ2-7; D perhaps matches TRBD1 (5 bases). Trimming shortened V by 3 bases and J by 0 bases, and 12 bases separated the two germline ends. CDR1 MNHEY and CDR2 SMNVEV come from the germline V gene (reference sequence). The CDR3 has 15 amino acids.